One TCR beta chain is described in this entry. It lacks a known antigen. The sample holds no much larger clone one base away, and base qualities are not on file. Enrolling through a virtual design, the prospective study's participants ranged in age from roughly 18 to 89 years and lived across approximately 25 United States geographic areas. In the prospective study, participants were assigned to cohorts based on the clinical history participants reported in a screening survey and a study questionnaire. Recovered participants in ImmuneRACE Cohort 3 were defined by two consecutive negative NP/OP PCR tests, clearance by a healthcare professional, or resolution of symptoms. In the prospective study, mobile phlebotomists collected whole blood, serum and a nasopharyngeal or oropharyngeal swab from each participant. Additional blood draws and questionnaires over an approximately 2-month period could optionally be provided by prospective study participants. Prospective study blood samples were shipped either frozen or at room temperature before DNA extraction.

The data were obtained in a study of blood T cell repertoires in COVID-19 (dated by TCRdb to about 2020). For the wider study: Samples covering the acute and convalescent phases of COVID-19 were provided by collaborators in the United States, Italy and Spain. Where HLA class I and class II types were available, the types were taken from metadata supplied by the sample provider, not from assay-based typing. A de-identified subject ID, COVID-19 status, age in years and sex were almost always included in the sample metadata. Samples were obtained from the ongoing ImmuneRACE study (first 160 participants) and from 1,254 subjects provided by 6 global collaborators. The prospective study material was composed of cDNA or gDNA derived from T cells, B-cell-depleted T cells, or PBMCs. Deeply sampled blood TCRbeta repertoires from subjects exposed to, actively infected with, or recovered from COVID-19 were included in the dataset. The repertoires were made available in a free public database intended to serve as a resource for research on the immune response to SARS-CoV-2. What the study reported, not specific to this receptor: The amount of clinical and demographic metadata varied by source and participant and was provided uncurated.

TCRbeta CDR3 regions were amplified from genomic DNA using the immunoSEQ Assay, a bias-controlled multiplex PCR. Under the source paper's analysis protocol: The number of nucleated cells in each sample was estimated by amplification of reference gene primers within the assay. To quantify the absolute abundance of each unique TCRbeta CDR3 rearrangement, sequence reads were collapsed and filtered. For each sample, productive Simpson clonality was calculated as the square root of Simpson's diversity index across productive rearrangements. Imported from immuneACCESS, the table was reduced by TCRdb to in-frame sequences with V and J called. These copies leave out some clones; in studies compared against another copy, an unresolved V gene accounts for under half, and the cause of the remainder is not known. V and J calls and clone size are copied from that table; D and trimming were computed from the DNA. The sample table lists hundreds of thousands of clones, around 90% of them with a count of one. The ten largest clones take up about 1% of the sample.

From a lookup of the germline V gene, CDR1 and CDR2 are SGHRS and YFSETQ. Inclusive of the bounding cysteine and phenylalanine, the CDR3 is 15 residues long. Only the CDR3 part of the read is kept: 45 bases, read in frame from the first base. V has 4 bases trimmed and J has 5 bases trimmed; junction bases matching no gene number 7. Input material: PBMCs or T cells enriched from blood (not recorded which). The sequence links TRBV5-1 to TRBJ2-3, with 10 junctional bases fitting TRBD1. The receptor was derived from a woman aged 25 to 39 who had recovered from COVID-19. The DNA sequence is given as TGCGCCAGCAGCGTGCGGACAGGGGGGGAAGATACGCAGTATTTT. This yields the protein CASSVRTGGEDTQYF. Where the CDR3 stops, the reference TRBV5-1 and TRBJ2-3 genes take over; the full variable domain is KAGVTQTPRYLIKTRGQQVTLSCSPISGHRSVSWYQQTPGQGLQFLFEYFSETQRNKGNFPGRFSGRQFSNSRSEMNVSTLELGDSALYLCASSVRTGGEDTQYFGPGTRLTVL.